One T cell receptor beta chain is described in this entry. The antigen is unknown. The data are from a study of Graves' ophthalmopathy and Graves' hyperthyroidism. The study's findings and limits: The model forecast ophthalmopathy progression, reaching about 70% sensitivity and about 72% specificity. A 13-signature model separated ophthalmopathy from stable hyperthyroidism, just under 90% sensitivity, approximately 80% specificity.

Investigators amplified TCR beta CDR3 regions from RNA transcripts. Second-round multiplex PCR followed a first-round RT-PCR using HTBI primers. MiXCR was run by TCRdb on the multiplex PCR reads, yielding one entry per CDR3 protein. Of 300,000 to 450,000 distinct CDR3 sequences listed, 15% to 20% are singletons. No ophthalmopathy within 18 months of follow-up signified stable hyperthyroidism. The authors diagnosed from clinical symptoms, serum thyroxine, TRAb, thyroid ultrasound and orbital computed tomography. Trimming removed 6 bases at V and 5 bases at J, with 13 bases between. CDR1 is ENHRY, CDR2 SYGVKD, per germline. This CDR3 spans 13 amino acids.

The chain carries TRBV10-3 and TRBJ2-5, with TRBD1 as a possible D gene (5 bases). Source material: peripheral blood. This receptor was taken from an adult woman with stable Graves' hyperthyroidism. CDR3 DNA: TGTGCCATCAGCCCACAGGTGGGGGAGACCCAGTACTTC. Protein: CAISPQVGETQYF.